The present T cell receptor beta chain was sequenced within a study of cytomegalovirus exposure and HLA in healthy donors. Notes on the study in general: Indistinguishable V segments, including TRBV6-2 and TRBV6-3, were excluded. CMV antigen specificity of three CMV-associated chains was confirmed in vitro.

The PCR ran on 60 Vbeta and 13 Jbeta primers. Produced via immunoSEQ multiplex PCR; TCRdb's table is partial and in-frame only. The profile shows 200,000 to 250,000 clones, 70% to 85% of them singletons. About this clone: Its specificity is unknown.

The CDR3 is made up of 15 amino acids. Germline V gene data show CDR1 as GTSNPN and CDR2 as SVGIG (reference sequence). V shed 0 bases and J shed 7 bases, with 18 bases lying between them. The gene calls are TRBV30 and TRBJ2-5; D gene unclear. The clonotype was recovered from a woman aged 40 to 49 in good health and CMV-seronegative. Sequencing was done on a sample of PBMCs. The CDR3 spells CAWSVLGDADGTQYF. The CDR3 DNA reads as TGTGCCTGGAGTGTACTTGGTGATGCGGATGGGACCCAGTACTTC.